This T cell receptor beta chain emerged from a study of vaccination and CD4 T cells after COVID-19. The wider study: There were six male and four female convalescents, and two of them were Hispanic. In culture, cells were exposed to overlapping spike peptides from SARS-CoV-2, HCoV-NL63, HCoV-OC43 and HCoV-229E.

Findings of the study overall: Vaccine-specific clones numbering 304 of 307 showed spike mono-reactivity in convalescent patients.

This CDR3 comprises 16 residues. V gave up 0 bases and J gave up 0 bases, with 12 bases separating them. The V gene's germline CDR1 is SGHNT and CDR2 YYREEE (reference sequence). With the Oncomine TCR Beta short-read assay, DNA from cultured CD4+ T cells was sequenced. TCRdb recomputed calls from the PCR reads with MiXCR, one row per CDR3 protein. The repertoire holds about 6,600 distinct CDR3 sequences, with around 50% as singletons. The treatment is: approximately 11-day PBMC culture with coronavirus spike peptide pools or control peptides (ViraFEST assay). To note about this clonotype: Antigen specificity is unknown.

The V and J genes are TRBV5-4 and TRBJ1-2; D gene uncertain. This TCR derives from a human donor who had recovered from COVID-19. Sequencing was carried out using CD4+ T cells from blood, cultured in vitro. CDR3 sequence: CASSLGSGSTNYGYTF. The CDR3 coding sequence is TGTGCCAGCAGCTTGGGCTCAGGTTCGACTAACTATGGCTACACCTTC.